The rows below give T cell receptor beta chains drawn from one sample of a study of CD8 T cells in ankylosing spondylitis. TCRdb re-called the 5' RACE reads with MiXCR, one entry per CDR3 protein. The sample shows 350,000 or so distinct CDR3 sequences, under 14% of them seen only once. Sequenced material: blood, either unsorted or a sorted T cell fraction (not recorded which). The source is a female donor with ankylosing spondylitis or in good health (not recorded which). Both conserved end residues are part of each CDR3. A D gene is named only where the DNA matches it firmly. Some rows have no size entry. The others give once, few or many, or a class for an expanded clone.

clone size: many; J gene: TRBJ1-1; V gene: TRBV10-3; D gene: .; CDR3 protein: CAISALTNSNTEAFF; CDR3 DNA: TGTGCCATCAGTGCTCTGACTAATTCGAACACTGAAGCTTTCTTT
clone size: few; J gene: TRBJ1-1; V gene: TRBV20-1; D gene: .; CDR3 protein: CSAYRYPEAFF; CDR3 DNA: TGCAGTGCTTATCGGTATCCTGAAGCTTTCTTT
clone size: many; J gene: TRBJ2-7; V gene: TRBV6-5; D gene: .; CDR3 protein: CASSYSNLASHYEQYF; CDR3 DNA: TGTGCCAGCAGTTACTCGAATCTGGCTAGCCACTACGAGCAGTACTTC
clone size: many; J gene: TRBJ2-1; V gene: TRBV5-6; D gene: TRBD1; CDR3 protein: CASSHGTGLQSRLANEQFF; CDR3 DNA: TGTGCCAGCAGCCACGGGACAGGGCTTCAATCGCGGCTAGCCAATGAGCAGTTCTTC
clone size: many; J gene: TRBJ2-7; V gene: TRBV5-1; D gene: .; CDR3 protein: CASSIKGEQYF; CDR3 DNA: TGCGCCAGCAGCATCAAGGGAGAGCAGTACTTC
clone size: few; J gene: TRBJ1-3; V gene: TRBV27; D gene: .; CDR3 protein: CASSFLGGNTIYF; CDR3 DNA: TGTGCCAGCAGTTTTCTTGGAGGAAACACCATATATTTT
clone size: few; J gene: TRBJ2-7; V gene: TRBV7-8; D gene: .; CDR3 protein: CASGVEVGYSYEQYF; CDR3 DNA: TGTGCCAGCGGGGTTGAAGTAGGGTACTCCTACGAGCAGTACTTC
clone size: few; J gene: TRBJ1-4; V gene: TRBV5-5; D gene: TRBD1; CDR3 protein: CASSFGRTGLREKLFF; CDR3 DNA: TGTGCCAGCAGCTTCGGAAGGACAGGGCTCCGTGAAAAACTGTTTTTT
clone size: .; J gene: TRBJ2-2; V gene: TRBV15; D gene: TRBD1; CDR3 protein: CATRDRVPTGELFF; CDR3 DNA: TGTGCCACCAGGGACAGGGTGCCAACCGGGGAGCTGTTTTTT
clone size: many; J gene: TRBJ2-1; V gene: TRBV20-1; D gene: .; CDR3 protein: CSLDSSSADEQFF; CDR3 DNA: TGCAGTCTGGACTCTTCCTCAGCCGACGAGCAGTTCTTC
clone size: many; J gene: TRBJ1-1; V gene: TRBV4-2; D gene: .; CDR3 protein: CASSPKVREKDTEAFF; CDR3 DNA: TGTGCCAGCAGCCCGAAAGTCAGGGAGAAGGACACTGAAGCTTTCTTT
clone size: many; J gene: TRBJ2-2; V gene: TRBV27; D gene: TRBD1; CDR3 protein: CAGKQGAMSSTNTGELFF; CDR3 DNA: TGTGCCGGAAAACAGGGGGCGATGTCTTCTACGAACACCGGGGAGCTGTTTTTT
clone size: many; J gene: TRBJ1-1; V gene: TRBV20-1; D gene: .; CDR3 protein: CSAAVGSNTEAFF; CDR3 DNA: TGCAGTGCTGCCGTGGGGTCGAACACTGAAGCTTTCTTT
clone size: few; J gene: TRBJ2-1; V gene: TRBV7-9; D gene: .; CDR3 protein: CASSSRDPSSYNEQFF; CDR3 DNA: TGTGCCAGCAGCTCCCGCGACCCGAGCTCCTACAATGAGCAGTTCTTC
clone size: many; J gene: TRBJ2-4; V gene: TRBV5-1; D gene: .; CDR3 protein: CASSLIPGENIQYF; CDR3 DNA: TGCGCCAGCAGCTTGATCCCGGGAGAAAACATTCAGTACTTC
clone size: once; J gene: TRBJ1-1; V gene: TRBV18; D gene: .; CDR3 protein: CARSLDGAEAFF; CDR3 DNA: TGTGCCAGGTCACTCGACGGGGCTGAAGCTTTCTTT
clone size: .; J gene: TRBJ2-7; V gene: TRBV7-2; D gene: TRBD1; CDR3 protein: CASSLVGTGLEQYF; CDR3 DNA: TGTGCCAGCAGCTTAGTCGGGACAGGCCTCGAGCAGTACTTC
clone size: .; J gene: TRBJ2-3; V gene: TRBV6-1; D gene: TRBD2; CDR3 protein: CASSDLRSGGAFTDTQYF; CDR3 DNA: TGTGCCAGCAGTGACCTACGGAGCGGGGGGGCCTTCACAGATACGCAGTATTTT
clone size: many; J gene: TRBJ2-1; V gene: TRBV20-1; D gene: .; CDR3 protein: CSARIFGTASYNEQFF; CDR3 DNA: TGCAGTGCTAGAATATTCGGGACTGCATCCTACAATGAGCAGTTCTTC
clone size: many; J gene: TRBJ2-7; V gene: TRBV20-1; D gene: TRBD2; CDR3 protein: CSATRLTSGSYEQYF; CDR3 DNA: TGCAGTGCTACCCGCTTGACTAGCGGCTCCTACGAGCAGTACTTC
clone size: few; J gene: TRBJ1-1; V gene: TRBV7-2; D gene: TRBD1; CDR3 protein: CASSFASGTGATEAFF; CDR3 DNA: TGTGCCAGCAGCTTCGCCTCCGGGACAGGGGCAACTGAAGCTTTCTTT
clone size: many; J gene: TRBJ2-3; V gene: TRBV12-3/TRBV12-4; D gene: .; CDR3 protein: CASSSRAAGDTQYF; CDR3 DNA: TGTGCCAGCAGTAGTCGCGCTGCCGGAGATACGCAGTATTTT
clone size: many; J gene: TRBJ2-3; V gene: TRBV5-1; D gene: TRBD1; CDR3 protein: CASTRTGYIDTQYF; CDR3 DNA: TGCGCCAGCACGAGGACAGGGTATATAGATACGCAGTATTTT
clone size: many; J gene: TRBJ2-7; V gene: TRBV7-9; D gene: .; CDR3 protein: CASSLTAIYEQYF; CDR3 DNA: TGTGCCAGCAGCTTAACAGCGATCTACGAGCAGTACTTC
clone size: many; J gene: TRBJ2-2; V gene: TRBV15; D gene: .; CDR3 protein: CATSRDSGDTHTGELFF; CDR3 DNA: TGTGCCACCAGCAGAGATTCTGGGGACACACACACCGGGGAGCTGTTTTTT
clone size: .; J gene: TRBJ2-1; V gene: TRBV15; D gene: TRBD2; CDR3 protein: CATSSPLGLAGGFYNEQFF; CDR3 DNA: TGTGCCACCAGCAGCCCCCTGGGGCTAGCGGGGGGGTTTTACAATGAGCAGTTCTTC
clone size: many; J gene: TRBJ2-1; V gene: TRBV5-1; D gene: .; CDR3 protein: CASSYRGSRSYNEQFF; CDR3 DNA: TGCGCCAGCAGCTACCGAGGGTCCAGGTCGTACAATGAGCAGTTCTTC
clone size: few; J gene: TRBJ2-5; V gene: TRBV7-9; D gene: .; CDR3 protein: CASSEMRETQYF; CDR3 DNA: TGTGCCAGCAGCGAGATGAGGGAGACCCAGTACTTC
clone size: few; J gene: TRBJ2-1; V gene: TRBV19; D gene: .; CDR3 protein: CASSISTGFYNEQFF; CDR3 DNA: TGTGCCAGTAGTATTTCCACAGGGTTCTACAATGAGCAGTTCTTC
clone size: many; J gene: TRBJ2-7; V gene: TRBV20-1; D gene: .; CDR3 protein: CSAPKKGTYGWSSYEQYF; CDR3 DNA: TGCAGTGCTCCAAAGAAGGGGACCTACGGGTGGAGCTCCTACGAGCAGTACTTC
clone size: many; J gene: TRBJ1-2; V gene: TRBV6-1; D gene: .; CDR3 protein: CASRTGKTAGYTF; CDR3 DNA: TGTGCCAGCAGAACGGGAAAGACGGCTGGCTACACCTTC
clone size: few; J gene: TRBJ2-7; V gene: TRBV7-6; D gene: .; CDR3 protein: CASSLGSGGLVNEQYF; CDR3 DNA: TGTGCCAGCAGCTTAGGGTCCGGGGGGCTCGTAAACGAGCAGTACTTC